This entry lists 14 T cell receptor beta chains sequenced from one sample in a study of cytomegalovirus exposure and HLA in healthy donors. This PCR relied on a set of 60 Vbeta primers and 13 Jbeta primers. Sequenced by immunoSEQ multiplex PCR; TCRdb stores in-frame clones only, minus some. The sample lists approximately 160,000 clones, about three quarters occurring once. Input material: PBMCs. The receptors derive from a woman aged 45-59 years in good health and CMV-seropositive.

The chain links TRBV11-2 to TRBJ2-2; a possible D gene is TRBD1 (5 bases). This CDR3 spans 13 amino acids. The germline gives CDR1 SGHAT, CDR2 FQNNGV. Trimming stripped 5 bases from V and 7 bases from J, with 11 bases between. CDR3 protein: CASSLRAVGELFF. DNA of the CDR3: TGTGCCAGCAGCCTCAGGGCCGTCGGGGAGCTGTTTTTT.

The chain joins TRBV7-6 to TRBJ2-7; D not resolved. V gave up 1 base and J gave up 2 bases, with 12 bases separating them. The CDR3 loop spans 15 amino acids. Per the germline V gene, CDR1 is SGHVS and CDR2 is FNYEAQ. The CDR3 is CASSLGHPTAYEQYF. The CDR3 DNA reads as TGTGCCAGCAGCTTAGGACACCCTACAGCCTACGAGCAGTACTTC.

This CDR3 is CASSLVVRGETQYF. CDR3 nucleotide sequence: TGTGCCAGCAGCTTAGTGGTCCGCGGAGAGACCCAGTACTTC. This sequence joins TRBV7-2 and TRBJ2-5; no clear D gene. Germline-derived CDR1 and CDR2 are SGHTA and FQGNSA. The length of the CDR3 is 14 residues. The V gene lost 1 base and the J gene lost 4 bases, with 10 bases spanning the gap. Based on the CDR3 plus reference TRBV7-2 and TRBJ2-5, the full variable domain is GAGVSQSPSNKVTEKGKDVELRCDPISGHTALYWYRQSLGQGLEFLIYFQGNSAPDKSGLPSDRFSAERTGGSVSTLTIQRTQQEDSAVYLCASSLVVRGETQYFGPGTRLLVL.

The sample holds a few counts of this clone. This chain joins TRBV25-1 and TRBJ2-2; the match to TRBD1 covers 8 bases. V shed 5 bases and J 5 bases; nucleotides not matched to a gene: 4. Germline V gene sequence: CDR1 MGHDK, CDR2 SYGVNS. The CDR3 loop spans 14 amino acids. In DNA, the CDR3 is TGTGCCAGCAGTCAGGGGGCATGGACCGGGGAGCTGTTTTTT. It specifies CASSQGAWTGELFF.

The chain is built from TRBV15 and TRBJ2-2; D remains unclear. Germline V CDR1 and CDR2: LNHNV, YYDKDF (reference sequence). The CDR3 is made up of 15 amino acids. V dropped 1 base and J dropped 2 bases, with 8 bases sitting between them. CDR3 amino acids: CATSRAGSNTGELFF. CDR3 coding DNA: TGTGCCACCAGCAGAGCGGGTTCCAACACCGGGGAGCTGTTTTTT.

The rearrangement links TRBV6-6 to TRBJ2-5; D possibly corresponds to TRBD1 (6 bases). Germline values: CDR1 MNHNY, CDR2 SVGAGI (reference sequence). The V end was cut by 5 bases, the J end by 11 bases, with 21 bases between. The CDR3 totals 14 residues. The DNA for the CDR3 is TGTGCCAGCAGTACTATCAGGGGTTTGAGGGAGCAGTACTTC. Its translation: CASSTIRGLREQYF.

This clone was detected once. The chain is built from TRBV30 and TRBJ2-3; the match to TRBD1 covers 12 bases. Germline V gene sequence: CDR1 GTSNPN, CDR2 SVGIG (reference sequence). With 7 bases clipped from V and 6 bases from J, the junction kept 11 bases outside the gene matches. The CDR3 has 15 residues. CDR3 nucleotide sequence: TGTGCCTTTGATTCGGGACAGGGGGCAAGTGATACGCAGTATTTT. Protein: CAFDSGQGASDTQYF.

The V call is TRBV19, the J call TRBJ1-2; TRBD1 agrees at 10 bases. J lost 7 bases, V lost 6 bases, and 8 bases had no gene match. Looked up from germline, CDR1 is LNHDA and CDR2 is SQIVND (reference sequence). CDR3 size: 14 residues. The CDR3 reads CASSPGTGEAGYTF. Here the CDR3 DNA reads TGTGCCAGTAGCCCGGGGACAGGGGAGGCTGGCTACACCTTC. Complete variable domain (other parts from reference TRBV19 and TRBJ1-2): DGGITQSPKYLFRKEGQNVTLSCEQNLNHDAMYWYRQDPGQGLRLIYYSQIVNDFQKGDIAEGYSVSREKKESFPLTVTSAQKNPTAFYLCASSPGTGEAGYTFGSGTRLTVV.

The J gene is TRBJ1-2, the V gene TRBV7-8; 11 nucleotides line up with TRBD1. This CDR3 has 17 residues. Germline V gene lookup returns CDR1 SGHVS and CDR2 FQNEAQ. J lost 8 bases, V lost 3 bases, and 14 bases had no gene match. CDR3 sequence reads: CASSFPGTGGPSGGYTF. In nucleotides, the CDR3 is TGTGCCAGCAGCTTTCCGGGGACAGGGGGTCCCTCAGGAGGCTACACCTTC.

The rearrangement links TRBV2 to TRBJ1-2, with 10 bases identical to TRBD1. V trimming: 1 base; J trimming: 4 bases; junction bases outside the gene matches: 9. Germline values: CDR1 SNHLY, CDR2 FYNNEI. This CDR3 contains 17 residues. The CDR3: CASSEEGTGENLYGYTF. The CDR3 region has the DNA TGTGCCAGCAGTGAAGAAGGGACAGGGGAGAATCTCTATGGCTACACCTTC.

V gene TRBV5-6 combines with J gene TRBJ2-3; tentatively, D is TRBD2 (5 bases). Germline CDR1 is SGHDT and CDR2 is YYEEEE. This CDR3 spans 14 amino acids. The V end was cut by 0 bases, the J end by 0 bases, with 5 bases between. Here the CDR3 DNA reads TGTGCCAGCAGCTTGGGACTAAGCACAGATACGCAGTATTTT. It is translated as CASSLGLSTDTQYF.

The sample holds one count of this clone. Here the CDR3 reads CASRTGTGDSPLHF. CDR3 bases: TGTGCCAGCAGAACCGGGACAGGGGATTCACCCCTCCACTTT. The V gene is TRBV6-5, the J gene TRBJ1-6; 10 bases fit TRBD1. The length of the CDR3 is 14 residues. V dropped 6 bases and J dropped 8; count of bases not matched to a gene: 4. From germline, CDR1 is MNHEY and CDR2 SVGAGI.

V and J are TRBV7-2 and TRBJ1-3; 10 bases are a match to TRBD1. This CDR3 has 15 residues. After removal of 5 bases from V and 8 bases from J, the junction contained 9 bases not matched to a gene. Germline values: CDR1 SGHTA, CDR2 FQGNSA. For the CDR3, the DNA is TGTGCCAGCAGCCGTTCGACAGGGGGCAGAGACACCATATATTTT. Amino acids: CASSRSTGGRDTIYF.

The V and J genes are TRBV5-6 and TRBJ2-1; 8 nucleotides align to TRBD2. V lost 5 bases and J lost 11; bases outside the gene matches: 9. This CDR3 is built from 13 residues. CDR1 and CDR2 (germline): SGHDT, YYEEEE. The DNA of the CDR3 is TGTGCCAGCAGACTGACTAGCGCCGCTCAGCAGTTCTTC. This gives the protein CASRLTSAAQQFF.